This TCR beta chain came from a study of shared clonotypes between healthy human individuals (TCRdb year 2020). Describing the broader study: The cohort included three men and a couple of women between 18 and 49 years of age. For each donor, three plates each were used for CD4 naive and CD4 memory, two plates were used for CD8 naive, and one plate was used for CD8 memory. To estimate repertoire size and how much clonotypes are shared between individuals, the study performed deep sequencing of blood TCR repertoires from roughly five healthy adults. To increase sequencing depth and limit assay-specific biases, TCR repertoire library preparation and sequencing were carried out by different laboratories using diverse techniques. Leukapheresis yielded between about 0.85 and 10 billion PBMCs per donor.

Study-level results and caveats: Compared with non-shared clonotypes, the clonotypes found in all four sorted-subset donors had higher generation probabilities. Even with the large sequencing depth, rarefaction of the sorted-subset datasets indicated that sequencing was incomplete. Estimated clonotype richness was generally larger for naive than for memory subsets. The small number of donors limited the genetic and exposure-history diversity represented. When several donors were compared, the shared fraction of clonotypes was about 5% for naive CD4, 3.5% for naive CD8, roughly 2.5% for memory CD4, and 0.4% for memory CD8. Pairwise subsampling led to the expectation that sequencing depth would affect the degree of clonotype sharing among donors. Sampling was restricted to blood, and TCR repertoires in tissue are likely to differ from TCR repertoires in blood.

From the germline V gene (reference sequence), CDR1 is SEHNR and CDR2 is FQNEAQ. The CDR3 has 12 amino acids, counting the end cysteine and phenylalanine. Just the 36-base CDR3 DNA is kept, in frame starting at base 1. The junction shows trimming of 4 bases on V and 1 base on J, plus 5 bases between the germline ends. Using the deep immunoSEQ assay, multiplex PCR amplified TCR CDR3 regions from genomic DNA. For each cell subset, the extracted genomic DNA was distributed evenly across all wells of several immunoSEQ 96-well plates, and each plate served as one replicate. For sorted subsets, roughly 190 ng of genomic DNA, equivalent to around 31,000 T cell genomes, went into each replicate PCR. Purified libraries were measured with a Qubit 3.0 fluorometer, size-checked on a Bioanalyzer 2100, and measured again with the KAPA Library Quantification kit. Each immunoSEQ 96-well plate was sequenced on its own single-read 150-cycle Illumina NextSeq 550 flow cell. In the authors' own workflow: Because the immunoSEQ output included only junctional sequences and no quality scores, the filtering could not be the same as the filtering used for full-length reads. To assign V/J genes and CDR3, sequences were annotated using PyIR, a Python wrapper for IgBLAST v1.9, with IMGT germline references. Reads were removed for weak V/J assignments (E-value above 1e-6), missing CDR3, stop codons, out-of-frame junctions, or ambiguous translated residues. V3J clonotypes were defined by identical inferred V gene, J gene, and CDR3 amino acid sequence. To compute the percentage overlap between repertoires, the number of shared unique clonotypes was divided by the size of the smaller repertoire. Richness of each repertoire was evaluated using RTK rarefaction, the Chao1 estimator, and Recon v2.1 estimates of unobserved clonotypes. Generation probabilities for all TCRbeta clonotypes obtained by the gDNA method from several donors were computed using OLGA. TCRdb holds this immuneACCESS table with in-frame rearrangements only. Some clones are missing; in checked studies, unresolved V genes explain under half, and the rest has no known cause. V, J and clone size derive from that table, while D and trimming were established from the DNA sequence. Across this sample there are around 2,000,000 clones, with around 96% seen only once. 0.85% to 1.3% of the sample rests with the top ten.

This clone turned up a few times. It has no known antigen specificity. No much larger clone exists at a distance of one base, and base qualities are not known. This CDR3 is also generated by other DNA sequences in the sample. CD8 naive samples were obtained by positive selection for CCR7 among CD45RO-negative cells, yielding a CD45RA+CCR7+ population from which TemRA cells were excluded. Donors were healthy HIV-negative adults with no recently reported acute infections or vaccinations. Only Caucasian adults living in Nashville, Tennessee, USA were represented among the donors. Blood was obtained by leukapheresis, after which PBMCs were separated by Ficoll-Histopaque density gradient centrifugation and cryopreserved in liquid nitrogen vapor phase. Analytical flow cytometry was used to check the purity and quantity of every magnetically sorted T cell population. Genomic DNA was isolated from every sorted fraction and measured by UV absorbance on a Nanodrop 2000c.

The sequencing sample was made of naive CD8+ T cells sorted from blood. The sample's cell subset or site, from its label and the paper: CD45RA+CCR7+. The sequence came from a man aged 18-30 years in good health. The sequence is built from TRBV7-9 and TRBJ2-7; the D gene is not confidently resolved. CDR3 protein: CASSSLSYEQYF. The sequence in DNA is TGTGCCAGCAGCTCCCTATCCTACGAGCAGTACTTC.